This T cell receptor (beta chain) emerged from a study of blood T cell repertoires in COVID-19. Overall study: T cells, B-cell-depleted T cells, or PBMCs provided the cDNA or gDNA that served as material.

Measured with immunoSEQ multiplex PCR; TCRdb has only the in-frame clones, and not every one. This table has more than 85,000 clones, around three quarters appearing once. The V and J ends lost 0 bases and 7 bases respectively, with 11 bases between them. The germline V gene encodes CDR1 SGDLS and CDR2 YYNGEE. The CDR3 loop spans 15 amino acids. The chain employs TRBV9 and TRBJ1-6; D perhaps matches TRBD1 (5 bases). The TCR sequence derives from a woman in her forties or fifties with acute or convalescent COVID-19. The sequenced sample was peripheral blood. In DNA form, the CDR3 reads TGTGCCAGCAGCGTAGGGTTTGGGGGGAATTCACCCCTCCACTTT. This translates into CASSVGFGGNSPLHF.